This TCR beta chain was identified during a study of response to subunit inactivated influenza vaccine. Study observations and caveats: Authors suggested few new T cells are recruited by each seasonal influenza vaccination.

This clonotype was counted between two and nine times. Its antigen remains unknown. TCRdb recomputed calls from the RT-PCR reads with MiXCR, one row per CDR3 protein. The sample has hundreds of thousands of distinct CDR3 sequences; 10% to 15% are singletons. V gave up 7 bases and J gave up 6 bases; unmatched junction bases: 12. CDR3 length: 16 residues. Germline CDR1 MNHEY, CDR2 SMNVEV (reference sequence). Specimen: PBMCs from blood, collected on the day of vaccination. V is TRBV27 and J is TRBJ2-2, with TRBD1 identical over 9 bases. The clonotype comes from a man over 45 who received an inactivated influenza vaccine. In DNA, the CDR3 is TGTGCCAGCACCACGTCCGGACAGGGGTTCGCCGGGGAGCTGTTTTTT. Its translation is CASTTSGQGFAGELFF.